A selection of T cell receptor beta chains follows, all from one sample in a study of T cell responses to AZD1222 COVID-19 vaccine. The table came from immunoSEQ multiplex PCR; TCRdb's copy has only in-frame clones and leaves some out. In the table there are tens of thousands of clones, 88% of which are singletons. The sequencing here drew on peripheral blood, taken on day 0 of MenACWY control vaccination. These receptors originate from an adult in good health. CDR3s leave out the opening cysteine and the closing phenylalanine or tryptophan. A clone size is listed for some rows: how often the clone was seen (once, few, many), or a class if it is expanded.

v_gene	abundance	j_gene	CDR3aa
TRBV28	-	TRBJ1-2	ASSLYRDTERYGYT
TRBV19	once	TRBJ1-2	ASSPDRGLGGYT
TRBV6-1	-	TRBJ1-3	ASSERGRGNTIY
TRBV7-3	-	TRBJ2-7	ASSLSGLGGYEQY
TRBV2	-	TRBJ2-7	ASQLEVSYEQY
TRBV6-5	-	TRBJ2-3	ASQIAGGPIDTQY
TRBV27	-	TRBJ1-6	ASKEGGSPLH
TRBV4-2	-	TRBJ1-1	ASSQVTGGTEAF
TRBV11-2	-	TRBJ1-1	ASSNSGATEAF
TRBV27	-	TRBJ2-7	ASTSWGSAVEQY
TRBV7-6	-	TRBJ1-4	ASSPRTGVGEKLF
TRBV7-2	-	TRBJ1-6	ASSFPAGNNSPLH
TRBV7-3	-	TRBJ2-5	ASSIQGTANQETQY
TRBV6-2/TRBV6-3	-	TRBJ2-3	ASSPVLAKSADTQY
TRBV7-3	once	TRBJ2-5	ASSPGDQRETQY
TRBV15	-	TRBJ1-1	ATSRDSEQGVYTEAF
TRBV19	-	TRBJ1-5	ASSMDNQPQH
TRBV28	few	TRBJ1-2	ASRRGYGYT
TRBV11-2	-	TRBJ1-2	ASSLGGEVRGYT
TRBV9	-	TRBJ2-7	ASSVFSGPEGYEQY
TRBV28	-	TRBJ2-7	ASSRPGTAYEQY
TRBV7-2	-	TRBJ2-1	ASSLFGTKSEQF
TRBV2	-	TRBJ1-1	ASSRIGQTGTEAF
TRBV18	-	TRBJ2-3	ASSQETGTLTDTQY
TRBV5-5	-	TRBJ1-1	ASKRQDDTEAF
TRBV24-1	-	TRBJ2-7	ATSDVPRTGESYEQY
TRBV5-4	once	TRBJ2-7	ASSYSGGGDEQY
TRBV7-2	-	TRBJ2-3	ASSLVYPTGGEDTQY
TRBV24-1	-	TRBJ2-5	ATSDLGLAGQETQY
TRBV7-9	-	TRBJ1-1	ASSLTGLGAF
TRBV6-2/TRBV6-3	-	TRBJ2-7	ASSPMSFSYEQY
TRBV18	-	TRBJ2-7	ASSPGPRGEQY
TRBV3-1/TRBV3-2	-	TRBJ1-4	ASSQQGTNEKLF
TRBV10-1	-	TRBJ1-2	ASSDIGTPMGGYT
TRBV9	-	TRBJ2-5	ASSPRGEGQETQY
TRBV28	-	TRBJ1-2	ASSLMARANYGYT
TRBV5-1	-	TRBJ1-4	ASRDSATNEKLF
TRBV7-9	-	TRBJ2-3	ASSLAPYRGQEDTQY
TRBV9	-	TRBJ1-6	ASSVGQNSPLH
TRBV28	-	TRBJ1-2	ASSSRMGGGGYT
TRBV18	once	TRBJ1-1	ASSPPRGRLYTEAF
TRBV7-8	once	TRBJ1-4	ASSSGREKREKLF
TRBV9	-	TRBJ2-2	ASSVGTSGRRLTGELF
TRBV6-2/TRBV6-3	-	TRBJ2-3	ASSFRDTRQY
TRBV2	once	TRBJ1-2	ASSAVGLPLTGYT
TRBV4-3	-	TRBJ2-7	ASSQGPLSGSSYEQY